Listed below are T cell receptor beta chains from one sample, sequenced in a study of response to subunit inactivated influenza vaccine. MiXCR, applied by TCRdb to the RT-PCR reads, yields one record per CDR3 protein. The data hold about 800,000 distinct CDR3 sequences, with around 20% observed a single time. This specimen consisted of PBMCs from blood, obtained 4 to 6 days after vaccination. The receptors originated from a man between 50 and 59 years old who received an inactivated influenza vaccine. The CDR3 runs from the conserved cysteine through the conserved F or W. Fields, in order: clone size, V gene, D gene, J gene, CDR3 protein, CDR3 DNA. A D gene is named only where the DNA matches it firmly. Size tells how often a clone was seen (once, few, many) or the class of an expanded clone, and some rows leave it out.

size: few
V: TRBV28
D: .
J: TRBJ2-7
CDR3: CASRDWGVYEQYF
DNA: TGTGCCAGCAGGGACTGGGGGGTCTACGAGCAGTACTTC

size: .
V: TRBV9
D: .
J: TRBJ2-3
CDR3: CASSVGPGGEVDTQYF
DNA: TGTGCCAGCAGCGTAGGCCCTGGGGGAGAGGTGGATACGCAGTATTTT

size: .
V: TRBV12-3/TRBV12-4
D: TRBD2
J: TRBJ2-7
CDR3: CASSSSGRGYEQYF
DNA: TGTGCCAGCTCCTCTAGCGGGAGGGGATACGAGCAGTACTTC

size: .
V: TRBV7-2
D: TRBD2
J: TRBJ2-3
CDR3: CASSFLFGLANADTQYF
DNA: TGTGCCAGCAGCTTCCTCTTCGGACTAGCAAACGCAGATACGCAGTATTTT

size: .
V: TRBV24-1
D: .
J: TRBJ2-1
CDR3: CATSGVSGVSYNEQFF
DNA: TGTGCCACCAGTGGGGTGTCGGGAGTCTCCTACAATGAGCAGTTCTTC

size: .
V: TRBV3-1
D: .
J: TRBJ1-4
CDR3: CASSQRPGFSEKLFF
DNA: TGTGCCAGCAGCCAACGTCCAGGGTTCAGTGAAAAACTGTTTTTT

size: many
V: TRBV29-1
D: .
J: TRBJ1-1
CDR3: CSVTQGPLNTEAFF
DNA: TGCAGCGTTACCCAGGGACCCCTGAACACTGAAGCTTTCTTT

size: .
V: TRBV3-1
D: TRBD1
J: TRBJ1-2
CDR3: CASKRGQGSYGYTF
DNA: TGTGCCAGCAAACGTGGACAGGGGAGCTATGGCTACACCTTC

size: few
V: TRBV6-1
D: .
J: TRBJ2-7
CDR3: CASSQGLATYEQYF
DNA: TGTGCCAGCAGTCAAGGGCTAGCGACCTACGAGCAGTACTTC

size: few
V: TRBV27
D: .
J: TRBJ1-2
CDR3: CASSLHRLSAAGYTF
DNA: TGTGCCAGCAGTCTACACAGGCTTTCGGCGGCTGGCTACACCTTC

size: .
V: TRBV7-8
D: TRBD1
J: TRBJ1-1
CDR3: CASSSNRGNEAFF
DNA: TGTGCCAGCAGCTCGAACAGGGGGAATGAAGCTTTCTTT

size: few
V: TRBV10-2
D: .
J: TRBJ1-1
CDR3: CASSPRRAGTEAFF
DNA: TGCGCCAGCAGCCCCCGGCGGGCGGGCACTGAAGCTTTCTTT

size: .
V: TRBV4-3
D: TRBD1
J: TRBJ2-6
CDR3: CASSQVQGAASGANVLTF
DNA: TGCGCCAGCAGCCAAGTACAGGGGGCCGCTTCTGGGGCCAACGTCCTGACTTTC

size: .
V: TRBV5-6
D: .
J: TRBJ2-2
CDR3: CASSPVKVLTGELFF
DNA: TGTGCCAGCAGCCCGGTAAAGGTCCTCACCGGGGAGCTGTTTTTT

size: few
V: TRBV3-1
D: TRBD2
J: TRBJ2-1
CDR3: CASSPRSGSSDNEQFF
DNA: TGTGCCAGCAGCCCTAGGAGCGGGAGTTCAGACAATGAGCAGTTCTTC

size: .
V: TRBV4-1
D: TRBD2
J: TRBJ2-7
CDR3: CASSQDEGLAYEQYF
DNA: TGCGCCAGCAGCCAAGATGAGGGACTAGCGTACGAGCAGTACTTC

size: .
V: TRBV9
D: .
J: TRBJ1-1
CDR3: CASSVVAVRNTEAFF
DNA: TGTGCCAGCAGCGTAGTGGCGGTTCGGAACACTGAAGCTTTCTTT

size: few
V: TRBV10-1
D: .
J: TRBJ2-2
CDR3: CASNSDRNTGELFF
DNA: TGCGCCAGCAATTCGGACAGGAACACCGGGGAGCTGTTTTTT

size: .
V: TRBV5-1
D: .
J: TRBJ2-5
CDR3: CASSPSWGSRETQYF
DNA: TGCGCCAGCAGCCCCAGTTGGGGGTCGAGGGAGACCCAGTACTTC

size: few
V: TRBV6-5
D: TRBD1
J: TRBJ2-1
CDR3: CASSYIGQGNEQFF
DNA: TGTGCCAGCAGTTATATAGGACAGGGCAATGAGCAGTTCTTC

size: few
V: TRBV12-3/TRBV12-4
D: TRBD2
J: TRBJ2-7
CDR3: CASRRLAGSYEQYF
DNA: TGTGCCAGCAGGCGACTAGCGGGTTCCTACGAGCAGTACTTC

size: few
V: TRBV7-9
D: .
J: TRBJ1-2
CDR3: CASSHSGGGTYGYTF
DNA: TGTGCCAGCAGCCATTCGGGGGGAGGAACCTATGGCTACACCTTC

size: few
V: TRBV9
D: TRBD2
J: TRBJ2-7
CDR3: CASSAGGQNSYEQYF
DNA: TGTGCCAGCAGCGCGGGGGGTCAGAACTCCTACGAGCAGTACTTC

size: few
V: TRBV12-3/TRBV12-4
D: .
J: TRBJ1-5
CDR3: CASTHKGPQHF
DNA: TGTGCCAGCACCCACAAGGGGCCCCAGCATTTT

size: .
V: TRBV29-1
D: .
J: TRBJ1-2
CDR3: CSVDTDGYTF
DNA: TGCAGCGTTGATACGGATGGCTACACCTTC

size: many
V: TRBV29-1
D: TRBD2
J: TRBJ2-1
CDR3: CSAPGLAGVGEQFF
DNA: TGCAGCGCTCCAGGACTAGCGGGAGTAGGGGAGCAGTTCTTC

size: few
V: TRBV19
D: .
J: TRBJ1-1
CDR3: CASSERTQASGAFF
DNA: TGTGCCAGTAGTGAGAGAACACAGGCTTCGGGAGCTTTCTTT

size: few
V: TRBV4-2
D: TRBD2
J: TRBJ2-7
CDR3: CASSQGTSGGWEQYF
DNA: TGTGCCAGCAGCCAAGGTACTAGCGGGGGCTGGGAGCAGTACTTC

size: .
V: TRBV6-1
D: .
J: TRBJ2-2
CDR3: CASRGGVNTGELFF
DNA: TGTGCCAGCCGAGGAGGGGTGAACACCGGGGAGCTGTTTTTT

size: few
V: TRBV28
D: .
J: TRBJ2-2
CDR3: CASSFQGRELFF
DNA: TGTGCCAGCAGTTTTCAAGGAAGGGAGCTGTTTTTT